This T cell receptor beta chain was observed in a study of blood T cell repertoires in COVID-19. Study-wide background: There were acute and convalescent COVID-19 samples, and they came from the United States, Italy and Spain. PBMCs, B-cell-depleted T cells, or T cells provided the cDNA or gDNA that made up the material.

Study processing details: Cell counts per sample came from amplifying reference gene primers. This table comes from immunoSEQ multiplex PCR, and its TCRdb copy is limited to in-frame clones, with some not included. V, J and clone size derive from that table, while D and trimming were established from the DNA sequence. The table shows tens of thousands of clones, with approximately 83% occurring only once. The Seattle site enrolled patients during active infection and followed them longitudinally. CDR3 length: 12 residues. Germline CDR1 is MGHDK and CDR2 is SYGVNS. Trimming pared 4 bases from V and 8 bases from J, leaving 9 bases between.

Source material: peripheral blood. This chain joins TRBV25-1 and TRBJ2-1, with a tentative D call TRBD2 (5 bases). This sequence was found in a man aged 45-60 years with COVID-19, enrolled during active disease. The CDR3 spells CASSGGNDEQFF. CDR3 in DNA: TGTGCCAGCAGTGGAGGGAACGATGAGCAGTTCTTC. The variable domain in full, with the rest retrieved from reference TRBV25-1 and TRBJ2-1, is EADIYQTPRYLVIGTGKKITLECSQTMGHDKMYWYQQDPGMELHLIHYSYGVNSTEKGDLSSESTVSRIRTEHFPLTLESARPSHTSQYLCASSGGNDEQFFGPGTRLTVL.